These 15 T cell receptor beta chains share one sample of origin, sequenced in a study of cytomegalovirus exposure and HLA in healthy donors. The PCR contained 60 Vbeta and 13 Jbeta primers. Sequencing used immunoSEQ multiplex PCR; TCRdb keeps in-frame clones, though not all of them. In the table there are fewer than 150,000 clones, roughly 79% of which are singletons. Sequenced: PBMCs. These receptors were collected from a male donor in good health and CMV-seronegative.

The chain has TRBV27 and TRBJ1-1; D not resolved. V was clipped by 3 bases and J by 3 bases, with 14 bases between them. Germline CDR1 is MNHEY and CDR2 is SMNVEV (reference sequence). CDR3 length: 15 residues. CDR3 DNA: TGTGCCAGCAGTTTTTCAGGCGAATCGGACACTGAAGCTTTCTTT. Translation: CASSFSGESDTEAFF.

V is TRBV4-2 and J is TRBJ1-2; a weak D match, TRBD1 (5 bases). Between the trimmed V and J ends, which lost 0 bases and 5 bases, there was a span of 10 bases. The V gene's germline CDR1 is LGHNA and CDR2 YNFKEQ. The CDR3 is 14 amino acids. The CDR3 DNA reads TGTGCCAGCAGCCAAGAACCCAGGGATTATGGCTACACCTTC. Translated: CASSQEPRDYGYTF.

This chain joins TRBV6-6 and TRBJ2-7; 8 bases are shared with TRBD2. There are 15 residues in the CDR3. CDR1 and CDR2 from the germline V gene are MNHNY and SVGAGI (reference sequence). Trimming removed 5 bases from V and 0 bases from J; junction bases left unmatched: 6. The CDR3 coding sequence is TGTGCCAGCAGTAAGCTAGCGGGCTACTCCTACGAGCAGTACTTC. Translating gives CASSKLAGYSYEQYF.

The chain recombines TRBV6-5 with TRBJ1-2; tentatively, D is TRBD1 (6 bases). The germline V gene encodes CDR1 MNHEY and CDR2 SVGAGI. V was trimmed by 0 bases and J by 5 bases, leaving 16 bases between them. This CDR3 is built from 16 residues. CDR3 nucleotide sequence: TGTGCCAGCAGTTACTCGTTAGAGGACAGAGAGTATGGCTACACCTTC. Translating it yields CASSYSLEDREYGYTF.

The CDR3 DNA reads TGTGCCAGCAGCTTTTCGATAATAGGACAGGGGGCTTACAATGAGCAGTTCTTC. It is translated as CASSFSIIGQGAYNEQFF. The rearrangement links TRBV5-6 to TRBJ2-1, with 11 bases fitting TRBD1. Germline V gene sequence: CDR1 SGHDT, CDR2 YYEEEE. Trimming took 2 bases from V and 4 from J; bases not matched to a gene: 11. The CDR3 length is 18 residues. The full variable domain, rest sourced from reference TRBV5-6 and TRBJ2-1, is DAGVTQSPTHLIKTRGQQVTLRCSPKSGHDTVSWYQQALGQGPQFIFQYYEEEERQRGNFPDRFSGHQFPNYSSELNVNALLLGDSALYLCASSFSIIGQGAYNEQFFGPGTRLTVL.

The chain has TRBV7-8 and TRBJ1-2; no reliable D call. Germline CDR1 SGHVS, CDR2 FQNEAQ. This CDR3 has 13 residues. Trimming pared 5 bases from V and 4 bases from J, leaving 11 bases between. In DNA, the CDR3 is TGTGCCAGCAGCCCAGACGGGATCTATGGCTACACCTTC. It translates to CASSPDGIYGYTF.

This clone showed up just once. Here the CDR3 DNA reads TGTGCCAGCAGGAATAGAGGGACAGGGAACTATGGCTACACCTTC. It translates to CASRNRGTGNYGYTF. V gene TRBV6-1 combines with J gene TRBJ1-2, with 9 positions matching TRBD1. V dropped 6 bases and J dropped 2; count of bases not matched to a gene: 7. CDR1 and CDR2 from the germline V gene are MNHNS and SASEGT. This CDR3 is 15 amino acids long.

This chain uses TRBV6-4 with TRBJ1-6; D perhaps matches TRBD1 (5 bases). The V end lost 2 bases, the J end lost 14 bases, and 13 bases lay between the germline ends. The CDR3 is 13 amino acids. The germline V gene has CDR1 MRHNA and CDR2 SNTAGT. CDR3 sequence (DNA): TGTGCCAGCAGTGACAGTTCCGGAGGGGCCCTCCACTTT. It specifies CASSDSSGGALHF.

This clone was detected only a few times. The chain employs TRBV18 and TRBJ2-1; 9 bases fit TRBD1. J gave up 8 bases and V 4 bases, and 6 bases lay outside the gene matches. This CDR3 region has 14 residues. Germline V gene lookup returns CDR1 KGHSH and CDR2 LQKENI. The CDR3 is CASSQRQGVDEQFF. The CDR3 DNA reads TGTGCCAGCTCACAGAGACAGGGGGTGGATGAGCAGTTCTTC.

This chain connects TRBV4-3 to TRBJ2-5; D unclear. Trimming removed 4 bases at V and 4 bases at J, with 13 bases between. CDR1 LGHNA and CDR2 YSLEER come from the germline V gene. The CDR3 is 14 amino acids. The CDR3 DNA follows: TGCGCCAGCAGCCCGACACTGATTGGAGAGACCCAGTACTTC. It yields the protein CASSPTLIGETQYF.

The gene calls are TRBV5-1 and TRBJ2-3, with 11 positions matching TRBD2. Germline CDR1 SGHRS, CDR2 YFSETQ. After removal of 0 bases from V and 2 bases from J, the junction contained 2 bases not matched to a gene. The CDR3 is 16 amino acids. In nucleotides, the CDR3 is TGCGCCAGCAGCTTGGCTAGCGGGGGGTACACAGATACGCAGTATTTT. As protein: CASSLASGGYTDTQYF.

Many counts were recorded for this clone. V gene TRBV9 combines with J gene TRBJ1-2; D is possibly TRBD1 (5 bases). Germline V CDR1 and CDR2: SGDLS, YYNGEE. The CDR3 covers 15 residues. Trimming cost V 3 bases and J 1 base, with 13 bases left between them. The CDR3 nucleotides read TGTGCCAGCAGCGCCGTCGGGCAGGGTAACTATGGCTACACCTTC. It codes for CASSAVGQGNYGYTF.

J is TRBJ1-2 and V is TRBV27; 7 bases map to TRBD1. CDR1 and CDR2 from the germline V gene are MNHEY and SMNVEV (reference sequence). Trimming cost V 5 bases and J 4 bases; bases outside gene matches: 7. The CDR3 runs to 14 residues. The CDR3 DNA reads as TGTGCCAGCAGTCTAACGGGACAGCCCTATGGCTACACCTTC. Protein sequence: CASSLTGQPYGYTF.

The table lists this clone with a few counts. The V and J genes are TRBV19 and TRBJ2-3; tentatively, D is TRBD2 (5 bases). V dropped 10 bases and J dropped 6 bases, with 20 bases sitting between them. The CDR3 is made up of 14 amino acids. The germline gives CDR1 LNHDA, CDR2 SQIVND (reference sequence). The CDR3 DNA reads TGTGCCACCATGACTGTGGGGAGTGCCGATACGCAGTATTTT. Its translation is CATMTVGSADTQYF.

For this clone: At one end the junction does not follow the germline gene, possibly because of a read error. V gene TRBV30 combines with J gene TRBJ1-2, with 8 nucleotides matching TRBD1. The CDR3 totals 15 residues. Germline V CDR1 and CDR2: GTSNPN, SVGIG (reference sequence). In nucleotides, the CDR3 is TGTCCCTGGAGTGGTTTCTTACAGGGGGTCGAAGGCTACACCTTC. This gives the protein CPWSGFLQGVEGYTF.